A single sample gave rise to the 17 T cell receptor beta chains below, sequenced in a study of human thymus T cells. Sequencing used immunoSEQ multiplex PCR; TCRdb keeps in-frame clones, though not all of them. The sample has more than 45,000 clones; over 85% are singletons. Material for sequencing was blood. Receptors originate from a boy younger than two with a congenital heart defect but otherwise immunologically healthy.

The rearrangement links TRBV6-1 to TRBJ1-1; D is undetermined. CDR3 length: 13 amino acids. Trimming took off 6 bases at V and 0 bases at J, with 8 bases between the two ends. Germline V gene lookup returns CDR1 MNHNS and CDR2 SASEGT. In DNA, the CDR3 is TGTGCCAGCAGATCAGGACTGAACACTGAAGCTTTCTTT. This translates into CASRSGLNTEAFF.

In DNA, the CDR3 is TGTGCCAGCAGCTCCGGGACAGGGGTTTACGAGCAGTACTTC. Encoded protein: CASSSGTGVYEQYF. The chain combines TRBV7-6 with TRBJ2-7, with 10 bases matching TRBD1. Trimming took 4 bases from V and 4 from J; bases not matched to a gene: 4. Germline V gene lookup returns CDR1 SGHVS and CDR2 FNYEAQ. CDR3 size: 14 residues.

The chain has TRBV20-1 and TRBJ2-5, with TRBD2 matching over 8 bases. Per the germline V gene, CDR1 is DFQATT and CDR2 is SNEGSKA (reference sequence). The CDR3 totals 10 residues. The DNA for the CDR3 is TGCAGCGTTCGGGGGGGGGCCCAGTACTTC. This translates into CSVRGGAQYF.

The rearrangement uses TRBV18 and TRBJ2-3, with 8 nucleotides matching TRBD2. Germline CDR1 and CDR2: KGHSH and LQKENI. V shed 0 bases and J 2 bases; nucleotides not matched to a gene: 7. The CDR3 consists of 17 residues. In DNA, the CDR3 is TGTGCCAGCTCACCACCTTCTCTAGCGGGTTACACAGATACGCAGTATTTT. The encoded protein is CASSPPSLAGYTDTQYF. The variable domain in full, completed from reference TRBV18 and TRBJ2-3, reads NAGVMQNPRHLVRRRGQEARLRCSPMKGHSHVYWYRQLPEEGLKFMVYLQKENIIDESGMPKERFSAEFPKEGPSILRIQQVVRGDSAAYFCASSPPSLAGYTDTQYFGPGTRLTVL.

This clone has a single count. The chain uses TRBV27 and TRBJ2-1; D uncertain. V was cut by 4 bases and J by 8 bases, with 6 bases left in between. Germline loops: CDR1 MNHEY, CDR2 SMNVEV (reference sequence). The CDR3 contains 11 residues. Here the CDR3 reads CASSSRYEQFF. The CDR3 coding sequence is TGTGCCAGCAGTTCTCGGTATGAGCAGTTCTTC.

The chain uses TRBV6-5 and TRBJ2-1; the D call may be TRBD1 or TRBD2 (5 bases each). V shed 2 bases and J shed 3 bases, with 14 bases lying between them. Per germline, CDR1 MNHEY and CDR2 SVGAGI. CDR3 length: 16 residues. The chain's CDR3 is CASSYRRDRDYNEQFF. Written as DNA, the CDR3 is TGTGCCAGCAGTTACCGTCGGGACCGGGACTACAATGAGCAGTTCTTC.

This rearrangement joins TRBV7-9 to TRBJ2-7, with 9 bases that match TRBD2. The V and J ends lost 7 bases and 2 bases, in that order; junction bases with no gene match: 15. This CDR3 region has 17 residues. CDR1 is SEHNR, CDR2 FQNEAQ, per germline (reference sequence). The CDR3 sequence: CASTLERSGRSPYEQYF. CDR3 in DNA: TGTGCCAGCACCCTTGAGAGGAGCGGGAGGTCGCCCTACGAGCAGTACTTC.

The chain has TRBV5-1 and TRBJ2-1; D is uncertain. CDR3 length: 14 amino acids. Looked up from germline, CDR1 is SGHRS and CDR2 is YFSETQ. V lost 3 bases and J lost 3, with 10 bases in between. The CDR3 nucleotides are TGCGCCAGCAGCTGGGTGGGTGTCTACAATGAGCAGTTCTTC. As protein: CASSWVGVYNEQFF.

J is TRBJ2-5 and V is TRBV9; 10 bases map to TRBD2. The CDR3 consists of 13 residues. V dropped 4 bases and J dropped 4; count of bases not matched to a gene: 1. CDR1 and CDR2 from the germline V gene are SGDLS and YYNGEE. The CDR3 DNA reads TGTGCCAGCAGCAAGCGGGGGGGAGAGACCCAGTACTTC. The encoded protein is CASSKRGGETQYF.

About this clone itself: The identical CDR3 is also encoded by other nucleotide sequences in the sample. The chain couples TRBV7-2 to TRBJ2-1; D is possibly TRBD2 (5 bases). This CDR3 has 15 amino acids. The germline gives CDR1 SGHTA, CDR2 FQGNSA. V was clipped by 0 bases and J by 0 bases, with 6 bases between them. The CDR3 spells CASSLAGVSYNEQFF. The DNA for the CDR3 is TGTGCCAGCAGCTTAGCGGGAGTCTCCTACAATGAGCAGTTCTTC.

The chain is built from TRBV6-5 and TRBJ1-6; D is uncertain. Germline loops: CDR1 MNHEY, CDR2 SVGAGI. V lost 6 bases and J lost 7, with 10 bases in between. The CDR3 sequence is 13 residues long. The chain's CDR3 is CASSPLRNSPLHF. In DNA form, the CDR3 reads TGTGCCAGCAGCCCCCTGCGAAATTCACCCCTCCACTTT.

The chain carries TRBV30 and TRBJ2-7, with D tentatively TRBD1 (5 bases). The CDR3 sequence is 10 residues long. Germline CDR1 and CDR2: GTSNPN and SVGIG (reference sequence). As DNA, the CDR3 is TGTCTCCAGGGCGACCACGAGCAGTACTTC. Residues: CLQGDHEQYF.

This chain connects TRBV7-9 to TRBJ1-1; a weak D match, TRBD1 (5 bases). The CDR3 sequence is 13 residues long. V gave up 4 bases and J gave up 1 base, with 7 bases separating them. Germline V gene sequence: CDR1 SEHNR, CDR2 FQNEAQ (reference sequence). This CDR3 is CASSSGTNTEAFF. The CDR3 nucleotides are TGTGCCAGCAGCTCTGGGACGAACACTGAAGCTTTCTTT.

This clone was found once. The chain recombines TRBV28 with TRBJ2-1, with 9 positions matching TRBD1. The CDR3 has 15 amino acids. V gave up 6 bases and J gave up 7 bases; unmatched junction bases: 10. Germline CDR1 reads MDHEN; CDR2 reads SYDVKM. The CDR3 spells CASRLWDREGNEQFF. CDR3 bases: TGTGCCAGCAGGCTATGGGACAGGGAGGGGAATGAGCAGTTCTTC.

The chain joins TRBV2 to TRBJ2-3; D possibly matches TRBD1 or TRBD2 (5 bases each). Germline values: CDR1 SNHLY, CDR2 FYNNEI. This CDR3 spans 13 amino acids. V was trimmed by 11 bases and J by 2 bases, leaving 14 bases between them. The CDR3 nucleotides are TGTGCCGGTGGGCAGGGAGACACAGATACGCAGTATTTT. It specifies CAGGQGDTDTQYF.

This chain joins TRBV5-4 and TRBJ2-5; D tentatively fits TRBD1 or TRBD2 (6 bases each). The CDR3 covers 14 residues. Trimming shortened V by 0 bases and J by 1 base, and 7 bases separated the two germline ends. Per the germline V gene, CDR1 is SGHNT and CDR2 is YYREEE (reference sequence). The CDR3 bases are TGTGCCAGCAGCTTGGAGGGGGGCCAAGAGACCCAGTACTTC. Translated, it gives CASSLEGGQETQYF.

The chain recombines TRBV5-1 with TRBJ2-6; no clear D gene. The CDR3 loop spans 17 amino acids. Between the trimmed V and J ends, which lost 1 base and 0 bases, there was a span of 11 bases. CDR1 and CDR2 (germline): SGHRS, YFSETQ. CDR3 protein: CASSLQQVLSGANVLTF. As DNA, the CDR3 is TGCGCCAGCAGCTTGCAGCAGGTCCTCTCTGGGGCCAACGTCCTGACTTTC. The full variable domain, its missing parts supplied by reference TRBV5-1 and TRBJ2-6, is KAGVTQTPRYLIKTRGQQVTLSCSPISGHRSVSWYQQTPGQGLQFLFEYFSETQRNKGNFPGRFSGRQFSNSRSEMNVSTLELGDSALYLCASSLQQVLSGANVLTFGAGSRLTVL.